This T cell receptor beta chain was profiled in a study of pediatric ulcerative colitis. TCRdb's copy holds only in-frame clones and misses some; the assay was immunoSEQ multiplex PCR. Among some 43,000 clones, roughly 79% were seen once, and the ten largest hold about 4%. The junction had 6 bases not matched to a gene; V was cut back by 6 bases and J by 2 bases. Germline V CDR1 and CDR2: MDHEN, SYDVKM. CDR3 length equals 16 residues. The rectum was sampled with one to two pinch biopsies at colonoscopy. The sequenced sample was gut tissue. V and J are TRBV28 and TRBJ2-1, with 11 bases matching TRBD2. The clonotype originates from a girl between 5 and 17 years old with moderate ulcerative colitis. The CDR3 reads CASRTSGRVTYNEQFF. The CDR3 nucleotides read TGTGCCAGCAGAACTAGCGGGAGAGTAACCTACAATGAGCAGTTCTTC.